Below, 5 T cell receptor beta chains from the same sample are listed, as sequenced in a study of T cells in Graves' hyperthyroidism and ophthalmopathy. Authors of the study amplified TCR beta CDR3 regions from RNA transcripts. In the first-round RT-PCR of the TCR CDR3, the HTBI primer set was used. TCRdb reprocessed the multiplex PCR reads via MiXCR and lists one record per CDR3 protein. The data hold 500,000 to 600,000 distinct CDR3 sequences, with approximately 49% observed a single time. Sequenced: peripheral blood or thyroid tissue (not recorded which). These receptors all come from an adult woman with Graves' disease, either hyperthyroidism or ophthalmopathy (not recorded which).

CDR3 bases: TGCGCCAGCAGCCAAGTTCTGACTTTC. This translates into CASSQVLTF. This chain connects TRBV4-1 to TRBJ2-6, with D unresolved. The germline V and J ends were trimmed by 1 base and 16 bases, with 2 bases remaining between them. The CDR3 loop spans 9 amino acids. Germline V CDR1 and CDR2: MGHRA, YSYEKL.

This chain links TRBV29-1 with TRBJ2-7, with TRBD2 matching 8 bases. J was trimmed by 6 bases and V by 8 bases; bases with no gene match: 9. CDR3 length: 12 amino acids. The germline V gene encodes CDR1 SQVTM and CDR2 ANQGSEA. The CDR3, as DNA: TGCAGCTTTTCGCGGGGGGCGGGCGAGCAGTACTTC. Its translation is CSFSRGAGEQYF.

This clonotype has a count of ten or more. The chain couples TRBV5-1 to TRBJ2-7, with no clear D. The length of the CDR3 is 16 residues. V was clipped by 2 bases and J by 0 bases, with 15 bases between them. Looked up from germline, CDR1 is SGHRS and CDR2 is YFSETQ. CDR3 sequence reads: CASSLMTRESSYEQYF. CDR3 DNA sequence: TGCGCCAGCAGCTTAATGACTCGTGAGAGCTCCTACGAGCAGTACTTC.

This clonotype was observed a handful of times. This chain connects TRBV7-9 to TRBJ1-2; 8 bases fit TRBD1. CDR3 size: 15 residues. J lost 3 bases, V lost 5 bases, and 8 bases had no gene match. Germline assignment: CDR1 SEHNR and CDR2 FQNEAQ (reference sequence). CDR3 protein: CASSRGQGGDYGYTF. CDR3 in DNA: TGTGCCAGCAGCCGCGGACAGGGCGGAGACTATGGCTACACCTTC.

The gene calls are TRBV29-1 and TRBJ1-5; TRBD1 agrees at 8 bases. The CDR3 has 13 amino acids. The germline V gene encodes CDR1 SQVTM and CDR2 ANQGSEA. V shed 8 bases, J shed 7 bases, and the junction held 10 bases outside the gene matches. For the CDR3, the DNA is TGCAGCAGCCCGACAGGGGTCGGACAGCCCCAGCATTTT. Amino acids: CSSPTGVGQPQHF. The variable domain in full, with the rest retrieved from reference TRBV29-1 and TRBJ1-5, is SAVISQKPSRDICQRGTSLTIQCQVDSQVTMMFWYRQQPGQSLTLIATANQGSEATYESGFVIDKFPISRPNLTFSTLTVSNMSPEDSSIYLCSSPTGVGQPQHFGDGTRLSIL.